The 13 T cell receptor beta chains presented below share a single source sample, sequenced in a study of response to subunit inactivated influenza vaccine. TCRdb reprocessed the RT-PCR reads via MiXCR and lists one record per CDR3 protein. Here the sample spans 450,000 to 700,000 distinct CDR3 sequences, around 15% being singletons. The sequencing here drew on PBMCs from blood, taken 11 to 12 days after vaccination. The receptors here all came from a man between 45 and 60 years old who received an inactivated influenza vaccine.

This clonotype has at least ten counts. The CDR3 region is CASRGGRETQYF. The CDR3 bases are TGTGCCAGCCGGGGGGGCCGGGAGACCCAGTACTTC. The rearrangement links TRBV7-6 to TRBJ2-5; 8 bases are a match to TRBD2. Germline CDR1 SGHVS, CDR2 FNYEAQ. CDR3 length: 12 residues. V lost 8 bases to trimming and J lost 5 bases; unmatched junction nucleotides: 4.

This clonotype occurred a few times. The V call is TRBV11-2, the J call TRBJ1-4; 7 bases match TRBD1. The CDR3 covers 15 residues. The V gene's germline CDR1 is SGHAT and CDR2 FQNNGV. The ends lost 5 bases at V and 0 bases at J; junction bases unmatched: 3. CDR3 nucleotides: TGTGCCAGCAGCATTACAGGGGCAACTAATGAAAAACTGTTTTTT. Translated, it gives CASSITGATNEKLFF.

As to this clonotype: A much larger clone sits a single nucleotide away, making a read error possible. The chain is built from TRBV11-2 and TRBJ2-2; D remains ambiguous. The CDR3 length is 14 residues. Germline V CDR1 and CDR2: SGHAT, FQNNGV. Trimming took off 5 bases at V and 5 bases at J, with 12 bases between the two ends. CDR3 nucleotides: TGTGCCAGCAGCGAATACGGGTCTACCGGGGAGCTGTTTTTT. It yields the protein CASSEYGSTGELFF.

The chain uses TRBV7-2 and TRBJ2-2; the D is unclear. Germline V lookup: CDR1 SGHTA, CDR2 FQGNSA. This CDR3 is built from 14 residues. Trimming cost V 7 bases and J 6 bases, with 15 bases left between them. The CDR3 is CASNSRIGPGELFF. In nucleotides, the CDR3 is TGTGCCAGCAACTCCAGGATAGGTCCCGGGGAGCTGTTTTTT.

The V and J genes are TRBV6-2 or TRBV6-3 and TRBJ2-5; D is unresolved. The V and J ends lost 2 bases and 2 bases respectively, with 15 bases between them. CDR3 length: 16 amino acids. Germline lookup yields CDR1 MNHEY and CDR2 SVGEGT. CDR3 DNA: TGTGCCAGCAGTTACCCCCTGTCAGCGCAGCAAGAGACCCAGTACTTC. It specifies CASSYPLSAQQETQYF.

CDR3 coding DNA: TGCAGCACCTTAGGAAGCACAGATACGCAGTATTTT. Translated: CSTLGSTDTQYF. The V call is TRBV29-1, the J call TRBJ2-3, with unresolved D. The CDR3 consists of 12 residues. The germline V gene has CDR1 SQVTM and CDR2 ANQGSEA. The ends were cut back, 8 bases at V and 0 bases at J, with 9 bases in the middle.

This chain connects TRBV4-1 to TRBJ2-3; 7 bases are shared with TRBD2. The ends lost 1 base at V and 4 bases at J; junction bases unmatched: 5. This CDR3 has 15 residues. The germline V gene has CDR1 MGHRA and CDR2 YSYEKL. CDR3 coding DNA: TGCGCCAGCAGCCAAGGACTCCGGGAGGCAGATACGCAGTATTTT. Encoded protein: CASSQGLREADTQYF.

This clonotype was counted a few times. V gene TRBV10-3 combines with J gene TRBJ2-1; D remains unclear. Germline CDR1 ENHRY, CDR2 SYGVKD. V lost 3 bases, J lost 10 bases, and 7 bases lay in between. There are 11 residues in the CDR3. The DNA of the CDR3 is TGTGCCATCAGTGACTTGGGGGAGCAGTTCTTC. As protein: CAISDLGEQFF.

This clonotype was seen ten or more times. The chain employs TRBV28 and TRBJ2-1; TRBD2 matches at 9 bases. CDR1 is MDHEN, CDR2 SYDVKM, per germline. Trimming took 5 bases from V and 4 from J; bases not matched to a gene: 6. The CDR3 spans 15 residues. In nucleotides, the CDR3 is TGTGCCAGCAGTCTAAATAGCGGGAGTTACAATGAGCAGTTCTTC. Translation: CASSLNSGSYNEQFF.

J is TRBJ2-7 and V is TRBV29-1; 9 bases are a match to TRBD1. This CDR3 spans 14 amino acids. Germline-derived CDR1 and CDR2 are SQVTM and ANQGSEA. V lost 4 bases and J lost 7; bases outside the gene matches: 11. This CDR3 is CSVAGTGGAGEQYF. The CDR3 DNA is TGCAGCGTTGCGGGAACAGGGGGCGCGGGGGAGCAGTACTTC.

The chain employs TRBV20-1 and TRBJ2-7, with 11 bases that match TRBD2. V was clipped by 6 bases and J by 3 bases; unmatched bases: 10. Germline CDR1 DFQATT, CDR2 SNEGSKA (reference sequence). The CDR3 sequence is 15 residues long. In nucleotides, the CDR3 is TGCAGTGCCCGGCCCACTAGCGGGAGTGTCTACGAGCAGTACTTC. This translates into CSARPTSGSVYEQYF.

A few counts support this clonotype. The rearrangement joins TRBV6-5 to TRBJ2-7, with TRBD1 matching over 9 bases. CDR3 length: 14 amino acids. V lost 3 bases and J lost 3; bases outside the gene matches: 3. Germline lookup yields CDR1 MNHEY and CDR2 SVGAGI. In DNA, the CDR3 is TGTGCCAGCAGTTATTTGGGACAGGGCTACGAGCAGTACTTC. Its protein is CASSYLGQGYEQYF.

This clonotype was counted between two and nine times. This sequence joins TRBV5-4 and TRBJ1-3; no definite D call. The germline V and J ends were trimmed by 0 bases and 5 bases, with 6 bases remaining between them. CDR1 and CDR2 from the germline V gene are SGHNT and YYREEE (reference sequence). This CDR3 has 13 amino acids. CDR3 region: CASSLVGRNTIYF. In nucleotides, the CDR3 is TGTGCCAGCAGCTTGGTCGGTCGAAACACCATATATTTT.